The T cell receptor beta chain under discussion was sequenced for a study of T cells in Graves' hyperthyroidism and ophthalmopathy. This clonotype was counted many times. Regions amplified from RNA transcripts were the TCR beta CDR3 regions. A set of HTBI primers served as the primers for a first-round RT-PCR of the TCR CDR3. TCRdb re-called the multiplex PCR reads with MiXCR, one entry per CDR3 protein. The sample has under 800,000 distinct CDR3 sequences, 11% to 15% seen once; the top ten hold 10%. Germline V gene data show CDR1 as DFQATT and CDR2 as SNEGSKA (reference sequence). The CDR3 has 11 residues. V was cut by 5 bases and J by 3 bases, with 6 bases left in between.

The chain links TRBV20-1 to TRBJ2-3; D unresolved. This TCR was sampled from a woman aged 18-29 years with Graves' hyperthyroidism. Sequenced sample: blood. CDR3 residues: CSAGKTDTQYF. DNA for the CDR3: TGCAGTGCTGGCAAAACAGATACGCAGTATTTT.